This T cell receptor beta chain was found in a study of control samples from healthy donors and cancer patients. V gave up 6 bases and J gave up 8 bases; unmatched junction bases: 5. The CDR3 length is 13 residues. Germline V gene lookup returns CDR1 MNHEY and CDR2 SVGAGI. Produced via immunoSEQ multiplex PCR; TCRdb's table is partial and in-frame only. The sample lists around 150,000 clones; about 95% were seen once. The TCR originated in a man aged 55 to 69 with colorectal cancer. Material: PBMCs. The rearrangement joins TRBV6-5 to TRBJ1-2; TRBD1 aligns across 11 bases. The CDR3 bases are TGTGCCAGCAGACCGGGACAGGGGGTCGGCTACACCTTC. It encodes CASRPGQGVGYTF.